This TCR beta chain was found in a study of control samples from healthy donors and cancer patients. The protocol was immunoSEQ multiplex PCR, while the TCRdb copy is restricted to in-frame clones and leaves out a portion. Its table lists about 210,000 clones. The material sequenced was blood. The sequence derives from a woman younger than 45 in good health.

The CDR3 loop reads CASSQGGPRAYEQYF. CDR3 DNA: TGCGCCAGCAGCCAAGGGGGTCCACGGGCCTACGAGCAGTACTTC. This rearrangement joins TRBV4-1 to TRBJ2-7; no clear D. With 1 base removed from V and 2 bases from J, the gap between germline ends came to 12 bases. The CDR3 is made up of 15 amino acids. Germline V gene lookup returns CDR1 MGHRA and CDR2 YSYEKL.